This record covers a single T cell receptor (beta chain). Its antigen is not identified. The authors gated naive CD8+ T cells as CD45RO-CCR7+CD27+CD95-. The libraries of TRB cDNA were constructed through 5' RACE using UMI labels. TCRdb reanalyzed the 5' RACE reads and collapses them to one entry per CDR3 protein, without DNA. The sample holds 100,000 to 150,000 distinct CDR3 sequences. The data derive from a study of CXCR3-negative and CXCR3-positive naive CD8 T cells. Whole-study context: TRB reads totalled about 135 million, about 1.5 +/- 0.3 million per library.

The CDR3 consists of 16 residues. Per the germline V gene, CDR1 is SGHAT and CDR2 is FQDESV (reference sequence). Notes on the study in general: After cryopreservation, expression of CXCR3 was partially reduced, and most assays were run with fresh PBMCs. Naive CXCR3-positive cells had TRB CDR3s more hydrophobic than those of CXCR3-negative naive cells.

The sample was naive CXCR3- CD8+ T cells from blood. As to subset: CD45RO-CCR7+CD27+CD95- naive CD8+ T cells lacking CXCR3 (TNR3-). The J gene is TRBJ2-2, the V gene TRBV11-1; checking the TCRdb D call of TRBD2 is not possible without DNA. The receptor was derived from a human donor in good health. Some clones in this sample may be carry-over from other donors' samples. This CDR3 is CARTERGPANTGELFF.